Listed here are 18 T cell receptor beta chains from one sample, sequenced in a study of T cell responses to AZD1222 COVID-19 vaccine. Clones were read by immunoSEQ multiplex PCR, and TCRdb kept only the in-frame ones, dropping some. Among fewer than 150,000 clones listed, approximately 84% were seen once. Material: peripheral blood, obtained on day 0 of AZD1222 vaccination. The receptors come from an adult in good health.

CDR3: CASRTTGQLREQYF. The CDR3 coding sequence is TGTGCCAGCAGGACAACCGGACAGTTGCGGGAGCAGTACTTC. The J gene is TRBJ2-7, the V gene TRBV28, with D possibly being TRBD1 (6 bases). Per the germline V gene, CDR1 is MDHEN and CDR2 is SYDVKM. The CDR3 length is 14 residues. Trimming took off 6 bases at V and 7 bases at J, with 19 bases between the two ends.

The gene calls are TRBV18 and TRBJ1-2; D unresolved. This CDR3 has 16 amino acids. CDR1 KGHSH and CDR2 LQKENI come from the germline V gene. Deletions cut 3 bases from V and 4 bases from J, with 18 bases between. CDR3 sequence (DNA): TGTGCCAGCTCACCCCGAAATGGCGGGCTGGGCTATGGCTACACCTTC. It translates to CASSPRNGGLGYGYTF.

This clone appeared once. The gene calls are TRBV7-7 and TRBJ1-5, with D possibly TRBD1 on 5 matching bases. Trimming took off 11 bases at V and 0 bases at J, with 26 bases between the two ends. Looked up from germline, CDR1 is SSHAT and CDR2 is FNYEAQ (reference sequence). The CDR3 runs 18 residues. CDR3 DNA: TGTGCCTCCACGACAGTTTGGAGGGGTAGGGATAGCAATCAGCCCCAGCATTTT. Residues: CASTTVWRGRDSNQPQHF.

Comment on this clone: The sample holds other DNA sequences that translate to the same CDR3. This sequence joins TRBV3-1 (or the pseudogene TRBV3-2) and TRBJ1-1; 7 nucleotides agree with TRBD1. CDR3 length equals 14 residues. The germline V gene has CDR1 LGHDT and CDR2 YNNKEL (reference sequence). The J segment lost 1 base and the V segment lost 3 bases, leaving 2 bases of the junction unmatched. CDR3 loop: CASSQRDRNTEAFF. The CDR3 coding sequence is TGTGCCAGCAGCCAGCGGGACAGGAACACTGAAGCTTTCTTT.

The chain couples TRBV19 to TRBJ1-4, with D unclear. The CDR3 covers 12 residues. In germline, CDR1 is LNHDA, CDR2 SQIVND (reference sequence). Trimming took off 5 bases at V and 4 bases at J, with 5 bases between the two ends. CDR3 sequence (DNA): TGTGCCAGTAGTCCGGGTAATGAAAAACTGTTTTTT. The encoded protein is CASSPGNEKLFF.

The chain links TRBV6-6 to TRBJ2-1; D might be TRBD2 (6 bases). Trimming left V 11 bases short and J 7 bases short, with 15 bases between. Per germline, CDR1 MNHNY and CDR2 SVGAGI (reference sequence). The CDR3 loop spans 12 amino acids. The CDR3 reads CAFKRAGNEQFF. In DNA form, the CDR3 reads TGTGCCTTTAAGCGGGCGGGGAATGAGCAGTTCTTC.

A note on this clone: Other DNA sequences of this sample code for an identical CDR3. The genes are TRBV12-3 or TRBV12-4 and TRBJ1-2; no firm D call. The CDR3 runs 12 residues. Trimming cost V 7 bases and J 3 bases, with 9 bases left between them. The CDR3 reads CASTNGDYGYTF. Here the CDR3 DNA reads TGTGCCAGCACAAACGGTGACTATGGCTACACCTTC.

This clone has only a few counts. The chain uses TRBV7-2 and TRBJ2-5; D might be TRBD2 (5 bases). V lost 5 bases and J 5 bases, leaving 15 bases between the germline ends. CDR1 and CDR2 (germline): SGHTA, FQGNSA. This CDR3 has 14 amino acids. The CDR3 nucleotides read TGTGCCAGCAGCCGCATGGGAGTGATGGAGACCCAGTACTTC. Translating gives CASSRMGVMETQYF.

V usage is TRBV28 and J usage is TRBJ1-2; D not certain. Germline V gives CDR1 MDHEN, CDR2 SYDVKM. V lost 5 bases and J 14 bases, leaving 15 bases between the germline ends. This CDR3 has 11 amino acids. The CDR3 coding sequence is TGTGCCAGCAGTGAGACACGATTTCGGACCTTC. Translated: CASSETRFRTF.

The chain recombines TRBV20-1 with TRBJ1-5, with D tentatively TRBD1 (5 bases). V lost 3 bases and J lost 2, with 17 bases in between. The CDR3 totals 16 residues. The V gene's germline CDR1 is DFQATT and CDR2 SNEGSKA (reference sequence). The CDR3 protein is CSASPRRGARNQPQHF. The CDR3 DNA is TGCAGTGCTAGTCCCCGACGAGGGGCCCGCAATCAGCCCCAGCATTTT.

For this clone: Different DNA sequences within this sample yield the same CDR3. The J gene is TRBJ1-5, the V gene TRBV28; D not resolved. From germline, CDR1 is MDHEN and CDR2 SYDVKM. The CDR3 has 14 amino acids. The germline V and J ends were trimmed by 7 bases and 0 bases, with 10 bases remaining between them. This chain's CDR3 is CASTAGNSNQPQHF. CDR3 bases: TGTGCCAGCACTGCGGGGAATAGCAATCAGCCCCAGCATTTT.

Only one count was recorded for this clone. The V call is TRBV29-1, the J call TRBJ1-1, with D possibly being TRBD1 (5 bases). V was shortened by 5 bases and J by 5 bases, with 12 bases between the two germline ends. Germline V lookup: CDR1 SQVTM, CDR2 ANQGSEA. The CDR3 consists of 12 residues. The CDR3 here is CSVLPGVTEAFF. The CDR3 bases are TGCAGCGTTTTGCCGGGGGTAACTGAAGCTTTCTTT.

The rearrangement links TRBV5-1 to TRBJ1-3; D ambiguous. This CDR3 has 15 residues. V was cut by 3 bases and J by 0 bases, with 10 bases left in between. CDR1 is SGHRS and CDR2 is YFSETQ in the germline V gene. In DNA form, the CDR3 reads TGCGCCAGCAGCTCAGACTCCAGCTCTGGAAACACCATATATTTT. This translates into CASSSDSSSGNTIYF.

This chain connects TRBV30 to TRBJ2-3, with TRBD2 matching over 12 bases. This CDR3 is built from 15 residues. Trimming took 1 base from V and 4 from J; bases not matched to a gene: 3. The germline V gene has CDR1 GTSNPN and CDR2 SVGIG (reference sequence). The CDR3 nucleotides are TGTGCCTGGAGTGCTAGCGGGGGGGCCTCAGATACGCAGTATTTT. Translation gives CAWSASGGASDTQYF.

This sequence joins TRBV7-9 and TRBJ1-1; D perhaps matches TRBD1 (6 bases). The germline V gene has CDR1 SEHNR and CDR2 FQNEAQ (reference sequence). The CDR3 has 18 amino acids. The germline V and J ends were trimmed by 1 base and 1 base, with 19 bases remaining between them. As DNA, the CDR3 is TGTGCCAGCAGCTTAGGAGTGGGGGGCAGCCGCTCGAACACTGAAGCTTTCTTT. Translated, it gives CASSLGVGGSRSNTEAFF.

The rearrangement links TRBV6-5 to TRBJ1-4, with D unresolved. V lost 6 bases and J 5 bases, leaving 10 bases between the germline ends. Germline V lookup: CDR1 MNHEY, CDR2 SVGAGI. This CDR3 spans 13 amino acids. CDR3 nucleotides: TGTGCCAGCAGGCTGGACGGGAATGAAAAACTGTTTTTT. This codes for CASRLDGNEKLFF.

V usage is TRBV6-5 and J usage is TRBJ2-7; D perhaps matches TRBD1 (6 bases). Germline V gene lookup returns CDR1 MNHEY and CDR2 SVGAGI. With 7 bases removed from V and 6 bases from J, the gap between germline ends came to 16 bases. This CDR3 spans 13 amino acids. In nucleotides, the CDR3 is TGTGCCAGCACCCTCGGGACATCGAGCGAGCAGTACTTC. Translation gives CASTLGTSSEQYF.

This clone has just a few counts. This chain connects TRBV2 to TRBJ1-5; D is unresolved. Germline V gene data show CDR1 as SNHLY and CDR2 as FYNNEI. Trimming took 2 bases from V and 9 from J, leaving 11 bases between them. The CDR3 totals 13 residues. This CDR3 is CASSEPGLGPQHF. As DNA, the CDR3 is TGTGCCAGCAGTGAACCCGGGTTGGGGCCCCAGCATTTT.